This TCR beta chain was captured in a study of CD8+ T cells in alopecia areata. Overall study: Those treated were given oral tofacitinib at 5 to 10 mg twice daily. Patients in the study were on tofacitinib for 6 to 18 months, then off it for 6 months.

Overall study results and limits: Mice gave a clearer picture of TCR sharing than patients did, possibly for HLA-related reasons.

Specified treatment: oral pan-JAK inhibitor, 5-10 mg twice daily. Extracted RNA was reverse transcribed into cDNA, the sequencing template. Sequencing was performed with immunoSEQ multiplex PCR; in TCRdb, only in-frame clones are kept and a portion is missing. The table has approximately 210,000 clones, roughly three fifths seen once; the top ten hold about 1.2%. Turning to this clone: Antigen: not known.

The CDR3 is made up of 15 amino acids. Trimming shortened V by 6 bases and J by 15 bases, and 27 bases separated the two germline ends. CDR1 is MNHNS and CDR2 is SASEGT in the germline V gene. This clonotype was sampled from a human donor with alopecia areata. The rearrangement uses TRBV6-1 and TRBJ2-4, with D possibly matching TRBD2 (6 bases). The sequencing used CD4+ T cells sorted from blood, collected at week 44, from a patient treated with tofacitinib. The CDR3 nucleotides are TGTGCCAGCAGCGCAACCGCATCGACTTGGGGGGAAGCGTACTTC. Translation: CASSATASTWGEAYF.